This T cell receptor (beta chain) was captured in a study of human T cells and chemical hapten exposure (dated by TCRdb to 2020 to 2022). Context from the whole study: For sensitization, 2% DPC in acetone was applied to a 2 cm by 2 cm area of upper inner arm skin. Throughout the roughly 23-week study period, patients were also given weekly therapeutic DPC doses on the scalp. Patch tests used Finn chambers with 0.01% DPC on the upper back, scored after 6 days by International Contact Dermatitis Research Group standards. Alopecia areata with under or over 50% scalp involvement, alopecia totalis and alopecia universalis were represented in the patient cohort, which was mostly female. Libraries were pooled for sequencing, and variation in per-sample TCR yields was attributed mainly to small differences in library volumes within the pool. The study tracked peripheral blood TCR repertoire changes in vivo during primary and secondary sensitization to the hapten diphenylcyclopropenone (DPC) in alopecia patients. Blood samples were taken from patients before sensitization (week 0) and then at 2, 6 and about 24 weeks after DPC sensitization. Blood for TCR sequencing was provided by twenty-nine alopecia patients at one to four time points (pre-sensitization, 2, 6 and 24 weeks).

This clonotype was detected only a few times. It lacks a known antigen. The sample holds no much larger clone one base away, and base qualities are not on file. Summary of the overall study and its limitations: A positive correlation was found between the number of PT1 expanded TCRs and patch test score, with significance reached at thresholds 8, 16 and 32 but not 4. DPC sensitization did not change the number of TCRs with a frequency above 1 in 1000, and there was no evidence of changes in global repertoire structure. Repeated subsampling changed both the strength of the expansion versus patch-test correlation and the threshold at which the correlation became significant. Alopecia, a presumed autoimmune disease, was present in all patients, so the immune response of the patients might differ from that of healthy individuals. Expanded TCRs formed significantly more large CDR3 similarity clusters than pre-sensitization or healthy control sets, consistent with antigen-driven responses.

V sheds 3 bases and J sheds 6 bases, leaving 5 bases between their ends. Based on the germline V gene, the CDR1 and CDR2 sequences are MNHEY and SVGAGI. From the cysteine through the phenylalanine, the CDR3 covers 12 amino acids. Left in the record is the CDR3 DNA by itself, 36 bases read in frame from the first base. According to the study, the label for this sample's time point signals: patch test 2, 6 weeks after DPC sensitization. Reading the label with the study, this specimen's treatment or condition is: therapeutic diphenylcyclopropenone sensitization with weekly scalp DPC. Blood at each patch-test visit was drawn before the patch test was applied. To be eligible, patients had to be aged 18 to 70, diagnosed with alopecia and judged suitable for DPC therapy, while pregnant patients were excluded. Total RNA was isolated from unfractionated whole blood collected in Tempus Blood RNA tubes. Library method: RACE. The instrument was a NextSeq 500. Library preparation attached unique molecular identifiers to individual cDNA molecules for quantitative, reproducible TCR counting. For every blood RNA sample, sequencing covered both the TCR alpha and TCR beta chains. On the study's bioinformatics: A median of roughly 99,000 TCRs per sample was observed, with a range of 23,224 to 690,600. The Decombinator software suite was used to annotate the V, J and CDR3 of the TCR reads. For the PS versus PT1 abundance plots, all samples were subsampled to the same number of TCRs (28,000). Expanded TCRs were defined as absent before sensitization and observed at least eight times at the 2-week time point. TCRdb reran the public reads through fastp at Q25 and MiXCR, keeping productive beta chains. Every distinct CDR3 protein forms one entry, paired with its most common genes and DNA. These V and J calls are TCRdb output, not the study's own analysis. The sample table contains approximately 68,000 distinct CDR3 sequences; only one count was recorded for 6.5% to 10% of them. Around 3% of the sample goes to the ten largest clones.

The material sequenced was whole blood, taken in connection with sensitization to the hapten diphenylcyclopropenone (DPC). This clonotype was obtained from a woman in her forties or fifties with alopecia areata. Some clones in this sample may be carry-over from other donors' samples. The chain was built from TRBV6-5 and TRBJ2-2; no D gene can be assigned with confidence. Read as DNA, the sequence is TGTGCCAGCAGTTATGAATCCGGGGAGCTGTTTTTT. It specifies CASSYESGELFF.